This TCR beta chain was identified in a study of CD8 T cells in Susac syndrome. The V end was cut by 3 bases, the J end by 7 bases, with 14 bases between. Per the germline V gene, CDR1 is SGHDT and CDR2 is YYEEEE. The CDR3 covers 14 residues. Sequencing of TCR beta was performed on blood CD8+ T cells and on blood CD4+ T cells. After extraction with the RNeasy kit, roughly 0.45 to 1 ug of the RNA was reverse transcribed using random hexamers. One entry per CDR3 protein results from TCRdb running MiXCR on the immunoSEQ multiplex PCR reads. The sample holds around 18,000 distinct CDR3 sequences, around 95% seen once.

This chain links TRBV5-6 with TRBJ2-1; weak D call: TRBD1 (6 bases). The sample was CD8+ T cells from PBMCs. The source of this sequence is a human donor in good health. CDR3 DNA: TGTGCCAGCAGCTCGAATCAAGACAGGAATGAGCAGTTCTTC. It is translated as CASSSNQDRNEQFF.